These 28 T cell receptor beta chains were sequenced from one sample in a study of early T cells in non-severe SARS-CoV-2 infection. TCRdb recomputed calls from the 5' RACE reads with MiXCR, one row per CDR3 protein. The table includes about 58,000 distinct CDR3 sequences, roughly 13% detected once. The sample comprised whole blood. The source of these receptors is an adult who was a healthcare worker with PCR-confirmed SARS-CoV-2 infection or an uninfected control (not recorded which).

This clonotype was seen at least ten times. The chain carries TRBV10-1 and TRBJ2-7; D ambiguous. Trimming took off 4 bases at V and 6 bases at J, with 13 bases between the two ends. The CDR3 totals 13 residues. CDR1 is WNHNN, CDR2 SYGVQD, per germline (reference sequence). DNA of the CDR3: TGCGCCAGCAGTGGTTTAAGGAATGGCGAGCAGTACTTC. Translation: CASSGLRNGEQYF.

The chain couples TRBV6-1 to TRBJ1-1; D uncertain. V dropped 9 bases and J dropped 2 bases, with 7 bases sitting between them. This CDR3 is 11 amino acids long. The germline CDR1 and CDR2 sequences are MNHNS and SASEGT. The CDR3 DNA reads as TGTGCCAGTGGGGTTAACACTGAAGCTTTCTTT. Translation gives CASGVNTEAFF.

The table lists this clonotype with a few counts. The chain is built from TRBV28 and TRBJ1-6, with 10 positions matching TRBD1. The CDR3 extends over 16 amino acids. Germline V lookup: CDR1 MDHEN, CDR2 SYDVKM. V dropped 4 bases and J dropped 6; count of bases not matched to a gene: 6. CDR3 in amino acids: CASSSPGQGTNSPLHF. Written as DNA, the CDR3 is TGTGCCAGCAGTTCCCCGGGACAGGGGACTAATTCACCCCTCCACTTT.

This chain connects TRBV11-2 to TRBJ1-2, with 7 bases matching TRBD1. Trimming cost V 5 bases and J 4 bases; bases outside gene matches: 10. CDR1 and CDR2 (germline): SGHAT, FQNNGV. The CDR3 is 15 amino acids. The DNA of the CDR3 is TGTGCCAGCAGCAGGGGGCCAGGGGCCGGCTATGGCTACACCTTC. Translating it yields CASSRGPGAGYGYTF.

The genes are TRBV28 and TRBJ1-1; TRBD1 matches at 7 bases. CDR3 length equals 13 residues. V was pared by 4 bases and J by 5 bases, with 4 bases of the junction left unmatched. Germline CDR1 and CDR2: MDHEN and SYDVKM. This CDR3 reads CASSSTGETEAFF. In DNA, the CDR3 is TGTGCCAGCAGTTCTACAGGGGAAACTGAAGCTTTCTTT.

The chain recombines TRBV11-3 with TRBJ2-7; D assignment may be TRBD1 or TRBD2 (6 bases each). CDR1 and CDR2 from the germline V gene are SGHNT and YENEEA. Deletions cut 0 bases from V and 1 base from J, with 13 bases between. This CDR3 region has 16 residues. CDR3 coding DNA: TGTGCCAGCAGCTTAGATCATCGGGGGCTGTCCTACGAGCAGTACTTC. Translating gives CASSLDHRGLSYEQYF. Full variable domain (outside the CDR3, taken from reference TRBV11-3 and TRBJ2-7): EAGVVQSPRYKIIEKKQPVAFWCNPISGHNTLYWYLQNLGQGPELLIRYENEEAVDDSQLPKDRFSAERLKGVDSTLKIQPAELGDSAVYLCASSLDHRGLSYEQYFGPGTRLTVT.

This clonotype showed up just a few times. The chain combines TRBV4-3 with TRBJ1-1; D is perhaps TRBD1 (5 bases). The V end was cut by 1 base, the J end by 8 bases, with 11 bases between. Germline CDR1 LGHNA, CDR2 YSLEER. The CDR3 is 13 residues long. The CDR3 sequence: CASSQVFRAEAFF. CDR3 DNA: TGCGCCAGCAGCCAAGTATTCAGGGCCGAAGCTTTCTTT.

The J gene is TRBJ2-1, the V gene TRBV18; no definite D call. Trimming pared 2 bases from V and 10 bases from J, leaving 12 bases between. This CDR3 is 13 amino acids long. Germline V lookup: CDR1 KGHSH, CDR2 LQKENI. CDR3 residues: CASSPVVLREQFF. For the CDR3, the DNA is TGTGCCAGCTCACCAGTGGTATTACGGGAGCAGTTCTTC.

This clonotype has a count of ten or more. The chain is built from TRBV5-1 and TRBJ2-5; a possible D gene is TRBD1 (7 bases). This CDR3 region has 14 residues. The ends were cut back, 3 bases at V and 5 bases at J, with 14 bases in the middle. The germline V gene encodes CDR1 SGHRS and CDR2 YFSETQ. CDR3 protein: CASSSGGQHETQYF. The CDR3 bases are TGCGCCAGCAGCTCAGGGGGGCAGCATGAGACCCAGTACTTC.

Concerning this clonotype: The junction departs from the called germline gene at one end, perhaps through a read error. The chain joins TRBV7-9 to TRBJ2-4; perhaps TRBD1 as D (5 bases). Germline CDR1 and CDR2: SEHNR and FQNEAQ (reference sequence). This CDR3 contains 15 residues. CDR3 in DNA: TGTGCCAGCAGCCGACCCACCTCAGGGAAAAACATTCAGAACTTC. It is translated as CASSRPTSGKNIQNF.

V gene TRBV12-3 or TRBV12-4 combines with J gene TRBJ1-1, with D uncertain. This CDR3 region has 11 residues. The germline V and J ends were trimmed by 3 bases and 10 bases, with 9 bases remaining between them. The CDR3 protein is CASSLEQIAFF. The DNA of the CDR3 is TGTGCCAGCAGTTTGGAACAGATAGCTTTCTTT.

This clonotype was counted many times. J is TRBJ1-2 and V is TRBV5-5; D is possibly TRBD1 (5 bases). CDR3 length equals 14 residues. Germline values: CDR1 SGHKS, CDR2 YYEKEE (reference sequence). Trimming left V 4 bases short and J 5 bases short, with 15 bases between. CDR3 residues: CASSPGAGEYGYTF. The CDR3 DNA is TGTGCCAGCAGCCCTGGAGCGGGGGAATATGGCTACACCTTC.

This clonotype occurred many times. The rearrangement links TRBV4-2 to TRBJ1-6, with TRBD1 identical over 9 bases. The CDR3 sequence is 17 residues long. The trim removed 4 bases at V and 8 bases at J, leaving 12 bases unmatched. Germline-derived CDR1 and CDR2 are LGHNA and YNFKEQ. The CDR3 reads CASSLEPGQGLDSPLHF. The CDR3 DNA reads as TGTGCCAGCAGCCTCGAACCGGGACAGGGACTTGATTCACCCCTCCACTTT.

On this clonotype: This sequence may be a read error, since a much larger clone differs from it by one base. The genes are TRBV30 and TRBJ2-2; D not resolved. This CDR3 is built from 14 residues. The V end was cut by 4 bases, the J end by 5 bases, with 14 bases between. The V gene's germline CDR1 is GTSNPN and CDR2 SVGIG (reference sequence). In DNA, the CDR3 is TGTGCCTGGACTCGGGCTAGTAGGACCGGGGAGCTGTTTTTT. Translating it yields CAWTRASRTGELFF.

There are many counts of this clonotype. This chain joins TRBV4-3 and TRBJ2-7; TRBD1 matches 8 bases. The germline V gene has CDR1 LGHNA and CDR2 YSLEER. V shed 5 bases, J shed 4 bases, and the junction held 10 bases outside the gene matches. The CDR3 contains 15 residues. For the CDR3, the DNA is TGCGCCAGCAGCGCAAGATCTGGGACAGGTTACGAGCAGTACTTC. It translates to CASSARSGTGYEQYF.

This clonotype was observed many times. The chain has TRBV6-2 or TRBV6-3 and TRBJ2-7; 10 positions agree with TRBD2. The germline CDR1 and CDR2 sequences are MNHEY and SVGEGT. The length of the CDR3 is 15 residues. V gave up 3 bases and J gave up 2 bases; unmatched junction bases: 4. The CDR3 nucleotides are TGTGCCAGCAGTTATAGGCTAGCGGGAGCCTACGAGCAGTACTTC. It yields the protein CASSYRLAGAYEQYF.

The chain links TRBV20-1 to TRBJ2-7; D unresolved. V was cut by 5 bases and J by 0 bases, with 11 bases left in between. The CDR3 is made up of 13 amino acids. The germline V gene has CDR1 DFQATT and CDR2 SNEGSKA (reference sequence). CDR3 sequence (DNA): TGCAGTGCTCAAAGCGAAAGCTCCTACGAGCAGTACTTC. The encoded protein is CSAQSESSYEQYF.

This clonotype was observed a handful of times. This rearrangement joins TRBV14 to TRBJ2-7; D is undetermined. The ends were cut back, 3 bases at V and 2 bases at J, with 14 bases in the middle. The CDR3 contains 15 residues. Germline V gene data show CDR1 as SGHDN and CDR2 as FVKESK. Written as DNA, the CDR3 is TGTGCCAGCAGCCATCTCGACTCACAAACCTACGAGCAGTACTTC. Its translation: CASSHLDSQTYEQYF.

V and J are TRBV29-1 and TRBJ1-1; D remains unclear. V was trimmed by 5 bases and J by 4 bases, leaving 11 bases between them. Germline lookup yields CDR1 SQVTM and CDR2 ANQGSEA. This CDR3 has 12 amino acids. The CDR3 region has the DNA TGCAGCGTTAAGGGAGCGGGCACTGAAGCTTTCTTT. Translation: CSVKGAGTEAFF.

The V call is TRBV7-6, the J call TRBJ2-2; D gene uncertain. The CDR3 length is 13 residues. Germline CDR1 and CDR2: SGHVS and FNYEAQ. V was pared by 2 bases and J by 7 bases, with 8 bases between. CDR3 coding DNA: TGTGCCAGCAGCTTATCAGTCTGCGGGGAGCTGTTTTTT. Protein product: CASSLSVCGELFF. Complete variable domain (other parts from reference TRBV7-6 and TRBJ2-2): GAGVSQSPRYKVTKRGQDVALRCDPISGHVSLYWYRQALGQGPEFLTYFNYEAQQDKSGLPNDRFSAERPEGSISTLTIQRTEQRDSAMYRCASSLSVCGELFFGEGSRLTVL.

V gene TRBV20-1 combines with J gene TRBJ2-7, with 8 bases aligning to TRBD1. This CDR3 has 13 amino acids. The trim removed 6 bases at V and 4 bases at J, leaving 8 bases unmatched. Germline loops: CDR1 DFQATT, CDR2 SNEGSKA (reference sequence). This CDR3 is CSARRTGQYEQYF. DNA for the CDR3: TGCAGTGCCCGACGGACAGGGCAATACGAGCAGTACTTC.

A few counts support this clonotype. V and J are TRBV12-3 or TRBV12-4 and TRBJ2-1; D is ambiguous. The ends were cut back, 0 bases at V and 7 bases at J, with 10 bases in the middle. The CDR3 contains 14 residues. The CDR3 region has the DNA TGTGCCAGCAGTTTAGCGTCTGGACCTAATGAGCAGTTCTTC. Translation gives CASSLASGPNEQFF.

This clonotype was counted at least ten times. The limits of the CDR3 on the DNA are not certain, so only TCRdb's listed CDR3 is given. The rearrangement links TRBV28 to TRBJ2-3; the table's TRBD1 call for D was not verified on the DNA. Germline loops: CDR1 MDHEN, CDR2 SYDVKM. Ends included, the CDR3 has 16 residues. The CDR3 sequence is CASSSSGQGNADTQYF.

This clonotype has just a few counts. The CDR3 DNA reads as TGTGCCAGCAGTCCCCCGGGGACAGGGGACGGCGAGCAGTACTTC. This sequence encodes CASSPPGTGDGEQYF. The gene calls are TRBV28 and TRBJ2-7, with TRBD1 identical over 10 bases. The V segment lost 5 bases and the J segment 6 bases; nucleotides outside the gene matches: 10. Germline V gene sequence: CDR1 MDHEN, CDR2 SYDVKM. The CDR3 has 15 residues.

This clonotype was counted many times. This sequence joins TRBV5-4 and TRBJ2-1, with TRBD1 matching over 7 bases. Looked up from germline, CDR1 is SGHNT and CDR2 is YYREEE (reference sequence). V lost 0 bases and J lost 4; bases outside the gene matches: 4. This CDR3 is built from 15 residues. The CDR3 here is CASSLGQGVYNEQFF. CDR3 in DNA: TGTGCCAGCAGCTTGGGCCAGGGGGTTTACAATGAGCAGTTCTTC.

The sample holds many counts of this clonotype. The chain links TRBV20-1 to TRBJ1-2; D remains ambiguous. V was cut by 3 bases and J by 3 bases, with 8 bases left in between. The CDR3 spans 12 residues. Germline values: CDR1 DFQATT, CDR2 SNEGSKA (reference sequence). The DNA of the CDR3 is TGCAGTGCTAGGGACCCTTACTATGGCTACACCTTC. Translated: CSARDPYYGYTF.

The V call is TRBV5-1, the J call TRBJ1-6; D is unclear. V was pared by 4 bases and J by 13 bases, with 12 bases between. The CDR3 totals 12 residues. In germline, CDR1 is SGHRS, CDR2 YFSETQ. The CDR3 is CASSLLQEPLHF. In DNA form, the CDR3 reads TGCGCCAGCAGCCTACTCCAAGAGCCCCTCCACTTT.

This chain joins TRBV7-2 and TRBJ2-7, with 9 bases fitting TRBD2. V was clipped by 5 bases and J by 3 bases; unmatched bases: 8. This CDR3 contains 15 residues. In germline, CDR1 is SGHTA, CDR2 FQGNSA. The CDR3 coding sequence is TGTGCCAGCAGCGTTGGATCTAGCGGGAACTACGAGCAGTACTTC. Translation gives CASSVGSSGNYEQYF. The full variable domain, rest sourced from reference TRBV7-2 and TRBJ2-7, is GAGVSQSPSNKVTEKGKDVELRCDPISGHTALYWYRQSLGQGLEFLIYFQGNSAPDKSGLPSDRFSAERTGGSVSTLTIQRTQQEDSAVYLCASSVGSSGNYEQYFGPGTRLTVT.